What follows describes a single TCR beta chain. The CDR3 consists of 14 residues. Germline CDR1 is SGDLS and CDR2 is YYNGEE. V was shortened by 5 bases and J by 3 bases, with 12 bases between the two germline ends. In the original workflow: Scientists estimated how many nucleated cells there were by amplifying reference gene primers. The data were produced by immunoSEQ multiplex PCR, yet TCRdb's version contains in-frame clones alone and is incomplete. V and J calls and clone size come straight from that table; D and trimming were deduced from the DNA. The table lists 400,000 or so clones, around nine tenths of them singletons. This record comes from a study of blood T cell repertoires in COVID-19. At the level of the study: Whether acute or convalescent, the COVID-19 samples came from the United States, Italy and Spain. Nucleic acid was either cDNA or gDNA, and it came from T cells, B-cell-depleted T cells, or PBMCs.

The chain uses TRBV9 and TRBJ2-1, with a weak D call TRBD2 (6 bases). This TCR was sampled from a human donor in a cohort sampled during active COVID-19. The sample was peripheral blood. CDR3 residues: CASSPWGDYNEQFF. CDR3 DNA sequence: TGTGCCAGCAGTCCATGGGGGGACTACAATGAGCAGTTCTTC.